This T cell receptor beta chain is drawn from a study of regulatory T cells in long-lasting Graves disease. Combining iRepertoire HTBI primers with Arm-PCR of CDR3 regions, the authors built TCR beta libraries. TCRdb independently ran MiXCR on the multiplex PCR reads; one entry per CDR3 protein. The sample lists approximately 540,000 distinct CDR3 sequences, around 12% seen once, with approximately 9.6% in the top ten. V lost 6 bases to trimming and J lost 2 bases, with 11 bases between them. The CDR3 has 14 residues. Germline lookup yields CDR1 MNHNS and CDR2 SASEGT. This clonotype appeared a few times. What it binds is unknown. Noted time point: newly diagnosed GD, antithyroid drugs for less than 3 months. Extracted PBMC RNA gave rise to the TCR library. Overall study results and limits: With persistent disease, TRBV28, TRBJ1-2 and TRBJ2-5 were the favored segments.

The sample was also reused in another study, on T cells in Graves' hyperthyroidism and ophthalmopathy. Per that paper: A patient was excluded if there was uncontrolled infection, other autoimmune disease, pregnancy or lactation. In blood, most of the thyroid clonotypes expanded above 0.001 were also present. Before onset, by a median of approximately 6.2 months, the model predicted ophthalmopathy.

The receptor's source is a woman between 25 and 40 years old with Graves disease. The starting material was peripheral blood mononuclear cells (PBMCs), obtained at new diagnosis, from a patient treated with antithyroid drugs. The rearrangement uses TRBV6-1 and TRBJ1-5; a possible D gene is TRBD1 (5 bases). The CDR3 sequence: CASRDRQRNQPQHF. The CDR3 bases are TGTGCCAGCAGGGACCGACAGCGCAATCAGCCCCAGCATTTT.